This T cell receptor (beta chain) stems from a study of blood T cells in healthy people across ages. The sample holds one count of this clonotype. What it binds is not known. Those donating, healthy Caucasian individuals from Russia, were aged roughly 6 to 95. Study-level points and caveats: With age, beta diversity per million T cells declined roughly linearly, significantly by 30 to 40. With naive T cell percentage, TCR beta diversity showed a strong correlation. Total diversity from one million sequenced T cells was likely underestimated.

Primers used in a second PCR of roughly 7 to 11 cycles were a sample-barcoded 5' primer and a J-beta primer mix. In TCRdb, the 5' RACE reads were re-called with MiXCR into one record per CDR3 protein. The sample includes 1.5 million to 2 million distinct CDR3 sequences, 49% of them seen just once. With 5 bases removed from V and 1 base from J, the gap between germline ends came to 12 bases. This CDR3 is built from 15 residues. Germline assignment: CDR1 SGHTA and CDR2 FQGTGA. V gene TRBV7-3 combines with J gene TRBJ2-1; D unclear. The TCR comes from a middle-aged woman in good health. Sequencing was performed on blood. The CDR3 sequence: CASSQGNGSYNEQFF. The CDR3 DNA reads TGTGCCAGCAGCCAAGGCAATGGGTCCTACAATGAGCAGTTCTTC.